This T cell receptor (beta chain) comes out of a study of OX40 agonist ivuxolimab in advanced cancers. For the study at large: Dose-escalation subjects each had hepatocellular carcinoma, melanoma, renal cell or head and neck cancer. The mean age was roughly 60 years, ranging from 23 to 79, with around four fifths of participants male.

The protocol was immunoSEQ multiplex PCR, while the TCRdb copy is restricted to in-frame clones and leaves out a portion. The repertoire holds fewer than 200,000 clones, 94% seen once, with around 0.31% in the top ten. As regards this clone: Its target is unknown.

The V gene's germline CDR1 is LNHDA and CDR2 SQIVND (reference sequence). The junction had 1 base not matched to a gene; V was cut back by 3 bases and J by 3 bases. The length of the CDR3 is 14 residues. Study-level findings and limits: The study observed clonal expansion of CD4+ and CD8+ blood T cells by week 6 at 0.1 to 3.0 mg/kg.

V gene TRBV19 combines with J gene TRBJ1-4, with 7 positions matching TRBD1. This clonotype was obtained from an adult with an advanced solid tumor such as melanoma, head and neck, liver or kidney cancer. The sample was CD4+ or CD8+ T cells sorted from blood, taken in a trial of the OX40 agonist ivuxolimab. CDR3 amino acids: CASSIGTANEKLFF. DNA for the CDR3: TGTGCCAGTAGTATCGGGACAGCTAATGAAAAACTGTTTTTT. The variable domain in full, with the rest retrieved from reference TRBV19 and TRBJ1-4, is DGGITQSPKYLFRKEGQNVTLSCEQNLNHDAMYWYRQDPGQGLRLIYYSQIVNDFQKGDIAEGYSVSREKKESFPLTVTSAQKNPTAFYLCASSIGTANEKLFFGSGTQLSVL.